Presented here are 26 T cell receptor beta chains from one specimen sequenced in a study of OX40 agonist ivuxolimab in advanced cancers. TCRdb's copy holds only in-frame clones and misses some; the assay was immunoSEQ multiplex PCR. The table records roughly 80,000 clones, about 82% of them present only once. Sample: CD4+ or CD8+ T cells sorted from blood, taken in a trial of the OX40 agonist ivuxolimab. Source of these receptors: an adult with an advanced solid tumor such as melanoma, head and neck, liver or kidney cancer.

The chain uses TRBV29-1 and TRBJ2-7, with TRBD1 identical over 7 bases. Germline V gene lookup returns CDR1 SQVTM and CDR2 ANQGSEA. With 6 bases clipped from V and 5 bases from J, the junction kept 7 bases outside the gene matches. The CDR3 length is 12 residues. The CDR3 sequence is CSVAGQDNEQYF. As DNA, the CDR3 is TGCAGCGTAGCTGGACAGGACAACGAGCAGTACTTC.

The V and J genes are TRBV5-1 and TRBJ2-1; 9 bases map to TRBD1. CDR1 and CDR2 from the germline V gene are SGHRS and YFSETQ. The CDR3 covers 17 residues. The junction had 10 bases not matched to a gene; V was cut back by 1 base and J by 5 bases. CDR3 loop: CASSLRAPGTGNNEQFF. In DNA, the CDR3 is TGCGCCAGCAGCTTGCGGGCCCCCGGGACAGGGAACAATGAGCAGTTCTTC.

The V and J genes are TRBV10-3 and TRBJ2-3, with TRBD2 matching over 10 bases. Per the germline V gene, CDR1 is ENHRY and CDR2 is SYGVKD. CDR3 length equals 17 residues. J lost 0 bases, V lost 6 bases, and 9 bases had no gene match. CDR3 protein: CAISDQDSGGSTDTQYF. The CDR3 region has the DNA TGTGCCATCAGCGACCAAGATAGCGGGGGGAGCACAGATACGCAGTATTTT.

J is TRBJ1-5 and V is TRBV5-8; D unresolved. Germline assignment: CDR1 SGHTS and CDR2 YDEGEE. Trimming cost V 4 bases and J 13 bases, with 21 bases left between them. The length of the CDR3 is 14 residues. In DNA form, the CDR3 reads TGTGCCAGCAGCCCCTTGACGGCTACTACGTTTCAGCATTTT. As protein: CASSPLTATTFQHF.

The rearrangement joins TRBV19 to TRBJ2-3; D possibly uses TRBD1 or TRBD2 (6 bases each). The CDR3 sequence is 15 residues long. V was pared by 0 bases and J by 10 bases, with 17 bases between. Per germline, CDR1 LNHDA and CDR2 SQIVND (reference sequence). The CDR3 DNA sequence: TGTGCCAGTAGTATAGACCAGGACTGGGGGGCCCCGCAGTATTTT. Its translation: CASSIDQDWGAPQYF. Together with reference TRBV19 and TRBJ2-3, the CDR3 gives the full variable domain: DGGITQSPKYLFRKEGQNVTLSCEQNLNHDAMYWYRQDPGQGLRLIYYSQIVNDFQKGDIAEGYSVSREKKESFPLTVTSAQKNPTAFYLCASSIDQDWGAPQYFGPGTRLTVL.

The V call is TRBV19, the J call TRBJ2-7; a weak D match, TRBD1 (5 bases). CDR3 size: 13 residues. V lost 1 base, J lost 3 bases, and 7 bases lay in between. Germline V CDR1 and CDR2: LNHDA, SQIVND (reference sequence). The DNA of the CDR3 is TGTGCCAGTAGTATAGGTGACAGCTACGAGCAGTACTTC. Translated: CASSIGDSYEQYF.

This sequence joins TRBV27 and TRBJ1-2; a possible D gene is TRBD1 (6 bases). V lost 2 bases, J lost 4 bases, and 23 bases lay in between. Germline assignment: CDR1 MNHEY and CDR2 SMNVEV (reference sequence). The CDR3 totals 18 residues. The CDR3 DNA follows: TGTGCCAGCAGTTTAAGCCGAAAGAACAGGGAAGGTGGCTATGGCTACACCTTC. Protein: CASSLSRKNREGGYGYTF.

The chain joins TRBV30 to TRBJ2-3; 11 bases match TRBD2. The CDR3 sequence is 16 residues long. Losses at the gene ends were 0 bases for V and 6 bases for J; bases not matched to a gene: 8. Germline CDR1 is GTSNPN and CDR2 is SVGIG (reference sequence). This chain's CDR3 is CAWSVNSGGGRDTQYF. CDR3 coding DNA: TGTGCCTGGAGTGTAAATAGCGGGGGGGGCCGGGATACGCAGTATTTT.

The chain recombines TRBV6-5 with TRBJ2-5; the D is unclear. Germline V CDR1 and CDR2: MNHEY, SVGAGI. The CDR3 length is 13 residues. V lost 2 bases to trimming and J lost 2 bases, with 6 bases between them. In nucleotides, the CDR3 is TGTGCCAGCAGTTACAGGGAACAAGAGACCCAGTACTTC. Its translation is CASSYREQETQYF.

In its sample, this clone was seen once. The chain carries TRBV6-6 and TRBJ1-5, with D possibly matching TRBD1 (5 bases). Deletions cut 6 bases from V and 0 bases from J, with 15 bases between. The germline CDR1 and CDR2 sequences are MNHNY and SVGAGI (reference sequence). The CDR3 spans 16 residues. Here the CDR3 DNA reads TGTGCCAGCAGCCCACCGGGGGTAACTAGCAATCAGCCCCAGCATTTT. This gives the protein CASSPPGVTSNQPQHF.

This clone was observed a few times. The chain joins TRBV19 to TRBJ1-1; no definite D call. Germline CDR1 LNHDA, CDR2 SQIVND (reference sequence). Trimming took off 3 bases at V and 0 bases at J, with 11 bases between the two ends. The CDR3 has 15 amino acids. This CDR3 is CASSMSVAVNTEAFF. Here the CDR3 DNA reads TGTGCCAGTAGTATGTCCGTAGCAGTGAACACTGAAGCTTTCTTT.

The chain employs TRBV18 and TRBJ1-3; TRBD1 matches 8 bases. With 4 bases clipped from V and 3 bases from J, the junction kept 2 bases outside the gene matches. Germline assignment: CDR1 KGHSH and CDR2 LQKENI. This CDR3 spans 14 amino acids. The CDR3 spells CASSRDRGGNTIYF. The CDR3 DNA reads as TGTGCCAGCTCACGCGACAGGGGTGGAAACACCATATATTTT.

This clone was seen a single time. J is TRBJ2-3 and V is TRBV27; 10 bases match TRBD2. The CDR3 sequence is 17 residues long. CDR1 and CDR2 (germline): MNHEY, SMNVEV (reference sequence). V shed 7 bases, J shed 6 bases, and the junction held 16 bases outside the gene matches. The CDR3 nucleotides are TGTGCCAGCAAATATCTAGCGGGGGCCCCCTTTACGGATACGCAGTATTTT. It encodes CASKYLAGAPFTDTQYF.

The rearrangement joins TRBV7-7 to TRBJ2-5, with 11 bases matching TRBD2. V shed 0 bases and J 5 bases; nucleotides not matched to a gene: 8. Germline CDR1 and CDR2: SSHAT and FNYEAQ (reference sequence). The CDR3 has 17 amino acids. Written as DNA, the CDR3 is TGTGCCAGCAGCTTAGCTCTTAGCGGGGGGGCCGGGGAGACCCAGTACTTC. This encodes CASSLALSGGAGETQYF.

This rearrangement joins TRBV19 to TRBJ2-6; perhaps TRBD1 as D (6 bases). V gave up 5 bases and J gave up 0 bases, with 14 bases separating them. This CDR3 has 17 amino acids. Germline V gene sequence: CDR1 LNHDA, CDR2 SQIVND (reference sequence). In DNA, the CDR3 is TGTGCCAGTAGTGCGACAGGTACAACCTCTGGGGCCAACGTCCTGACTTTC. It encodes CASSATGTTSGANVLTF.

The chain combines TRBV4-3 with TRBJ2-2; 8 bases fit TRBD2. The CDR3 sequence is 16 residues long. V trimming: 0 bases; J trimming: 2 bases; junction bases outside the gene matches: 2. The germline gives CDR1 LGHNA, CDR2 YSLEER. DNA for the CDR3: TGCGCCAGCAGCCAAGAGGCGGGGGGAAACACCGGGGAGCTGTTTTTT. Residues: CASSQEAGGNTGELFF.

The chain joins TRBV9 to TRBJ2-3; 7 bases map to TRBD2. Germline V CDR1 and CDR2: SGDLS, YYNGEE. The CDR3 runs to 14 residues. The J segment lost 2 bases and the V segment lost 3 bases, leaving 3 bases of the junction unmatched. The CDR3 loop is CASSGAGVTDTQYF. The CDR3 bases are TGTGCCAGCAGCGGGGCGGGGGTCACAGATACGCAGTATTTT. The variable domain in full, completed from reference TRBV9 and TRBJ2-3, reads DSGVTQTPKHLITATGQRVTLRCSPRSGDLSVYWYQQSLDQGLQFLIQYYNGEERAKGNILERFSAQQFPDLHSELNLSSLELGDSALYFCASSGAGVTDTQYFGPGTRLTVL.

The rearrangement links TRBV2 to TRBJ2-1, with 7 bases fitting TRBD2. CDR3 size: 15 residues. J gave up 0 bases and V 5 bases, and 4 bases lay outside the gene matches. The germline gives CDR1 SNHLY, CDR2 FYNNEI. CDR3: CASSRTRGSYNEQFF. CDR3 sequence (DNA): TGTGCCAGCAGTCGGACTAGGGGCTCCTACAATGAGCAGTTCTTC.

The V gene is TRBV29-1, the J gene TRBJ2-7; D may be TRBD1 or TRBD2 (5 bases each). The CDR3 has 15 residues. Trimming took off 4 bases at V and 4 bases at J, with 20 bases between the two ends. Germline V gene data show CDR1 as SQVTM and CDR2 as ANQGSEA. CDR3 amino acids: CSVVSGTSSGYEQYF. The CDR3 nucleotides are TGCAGCGTTGTTTCCGGGACGTCCTCCGGGTACGAGCAGTACTTC.

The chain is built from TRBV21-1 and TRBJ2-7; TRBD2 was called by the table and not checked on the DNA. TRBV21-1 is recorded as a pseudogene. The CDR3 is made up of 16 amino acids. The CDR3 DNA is TGTGCCAGCAGCAAAGAGGGAGGGGTCCTCTCCTACGAGCAGTACTTC. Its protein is CASSKEGGVLSYEQYF.

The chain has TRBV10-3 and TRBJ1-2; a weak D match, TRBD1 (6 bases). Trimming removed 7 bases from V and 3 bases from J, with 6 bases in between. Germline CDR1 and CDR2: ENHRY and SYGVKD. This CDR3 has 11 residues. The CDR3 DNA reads TGTGCCATCAACAGGGACTATGGCTACACCTTC. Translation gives CAINRDYGYTF.

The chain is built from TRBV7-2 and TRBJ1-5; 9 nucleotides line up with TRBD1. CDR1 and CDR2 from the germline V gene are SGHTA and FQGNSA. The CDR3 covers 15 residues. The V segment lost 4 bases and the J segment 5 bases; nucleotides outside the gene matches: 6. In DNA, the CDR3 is TGTGCCAGCAGCTCAGGGACAGGGAACTATCAGCCCCAGCATTTT. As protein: CASSSGTGNYQPQHF.

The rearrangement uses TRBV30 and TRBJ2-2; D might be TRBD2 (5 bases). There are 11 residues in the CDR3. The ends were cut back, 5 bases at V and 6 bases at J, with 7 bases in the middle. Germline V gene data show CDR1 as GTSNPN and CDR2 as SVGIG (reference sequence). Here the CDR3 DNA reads TGTGCCTGGGGACTCCCCGGGGAGCTGTTTTTT. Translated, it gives CAWGLPGELFF.

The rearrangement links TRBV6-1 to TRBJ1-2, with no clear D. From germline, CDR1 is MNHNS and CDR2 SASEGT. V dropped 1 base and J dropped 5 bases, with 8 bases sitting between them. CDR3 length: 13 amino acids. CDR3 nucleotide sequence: TGTGCCAGCAGTGAAGAAGCACTGTATGGCTACACCTTC. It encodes CASSEEALYGYTF.

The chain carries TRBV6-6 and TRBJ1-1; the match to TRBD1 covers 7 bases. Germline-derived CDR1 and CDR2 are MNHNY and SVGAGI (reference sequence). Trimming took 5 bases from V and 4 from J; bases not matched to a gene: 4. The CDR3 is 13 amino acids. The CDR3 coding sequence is TGTGCCAGCAGTCCACCAGGGGGCACTGAAGCTTTCTTT. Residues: CASSPPGGTEAFF.

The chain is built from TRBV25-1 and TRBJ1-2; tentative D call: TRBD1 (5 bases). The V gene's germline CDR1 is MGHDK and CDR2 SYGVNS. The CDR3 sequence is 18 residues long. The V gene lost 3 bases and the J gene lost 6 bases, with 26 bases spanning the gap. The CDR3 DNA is TGTGCCAGCAGTGAGCGGGAGAGAGGGTCGAGGGGCCGGGATGGCTACACCTTC. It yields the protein CASSERERGSRGRDGYTF.